Included here is one T cell receptor beta chain sequence, with context. The data originate from a study of blood T cell repertoires in COVID-19. About the study: Collection of acute and convalescent COVID-19 samples took place in the United States, Italy and Spain. PBMCs, B-cell-depleted T cells, or T cells were the source of the cDNA or gDNA that made up the material.

V dropped 5 bases and J dropped 4; count of bases not matched to a gene: 8. Germline lookup yields CDR1 SGHTA and CDR2 FQGTGA. CDR3 length equals 18 residues. In the authors' workflow: Estimation of nucleated cell counts was performed using reference gene primer amplification. The repertoire was sequenced with immunoSEQ multiplex PCR; TCRdb's copy has only in-frame clones and lacks some. For V, J and clone size, that table is used; D and trimming come from the DNA. The sample shows under 200,000 clones, 80% to 90% of them seen only once. The specimen was peripheral blood. This receptor was identified in a woman in her seventies with acute or convalescent COVID-19. The chain combines TRBV7-3 with TRBJ2-1; 16 bases are a match to TRBD2. CDR3 coding DNA: TGTGCCAGCAGCCCCAGCGGGACTAGCGGGAGGGTATACAATGAGCAGTTCTTC. It codes for CASSPSGTSGRVYNEQFF.